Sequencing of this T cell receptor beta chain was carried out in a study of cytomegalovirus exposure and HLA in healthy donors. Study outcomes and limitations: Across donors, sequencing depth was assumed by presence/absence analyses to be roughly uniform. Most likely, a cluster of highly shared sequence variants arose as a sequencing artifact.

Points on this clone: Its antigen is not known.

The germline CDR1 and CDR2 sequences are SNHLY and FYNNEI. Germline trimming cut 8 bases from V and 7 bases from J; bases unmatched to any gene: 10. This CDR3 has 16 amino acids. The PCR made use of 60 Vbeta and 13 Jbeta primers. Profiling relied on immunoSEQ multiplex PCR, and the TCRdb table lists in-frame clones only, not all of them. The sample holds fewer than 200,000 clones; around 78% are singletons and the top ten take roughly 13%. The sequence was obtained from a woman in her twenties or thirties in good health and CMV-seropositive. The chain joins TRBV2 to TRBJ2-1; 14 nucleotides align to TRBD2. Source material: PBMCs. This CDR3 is CASSSAGLAGVNEQFF. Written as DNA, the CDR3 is TGTGCCAGCTCTAGTGCGGGACTAGCGGGGGTAAATGAGCAGTTCTTC.